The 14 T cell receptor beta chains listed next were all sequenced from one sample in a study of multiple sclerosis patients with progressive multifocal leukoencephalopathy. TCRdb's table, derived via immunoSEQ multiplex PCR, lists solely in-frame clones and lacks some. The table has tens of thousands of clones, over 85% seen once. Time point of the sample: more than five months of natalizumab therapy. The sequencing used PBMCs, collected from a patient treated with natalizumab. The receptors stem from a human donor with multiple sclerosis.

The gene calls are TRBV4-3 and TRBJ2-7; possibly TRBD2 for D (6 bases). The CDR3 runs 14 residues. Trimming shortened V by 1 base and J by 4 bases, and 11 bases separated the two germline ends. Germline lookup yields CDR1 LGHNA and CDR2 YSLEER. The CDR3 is CASSQGLANYEQYF. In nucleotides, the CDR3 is TGCGCCAGCAGCCAAGGTCTAGCGAATTACGAGCAGTACTTC.

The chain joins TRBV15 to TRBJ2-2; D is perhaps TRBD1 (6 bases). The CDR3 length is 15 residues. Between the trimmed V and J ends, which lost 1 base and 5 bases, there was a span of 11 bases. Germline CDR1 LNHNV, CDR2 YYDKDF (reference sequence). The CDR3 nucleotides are TGTGCCACCAGCAGAGTCAGGGGTGGGACCGGGGAGCTGTTTTTT. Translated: CATSRVRGGTGELFF.

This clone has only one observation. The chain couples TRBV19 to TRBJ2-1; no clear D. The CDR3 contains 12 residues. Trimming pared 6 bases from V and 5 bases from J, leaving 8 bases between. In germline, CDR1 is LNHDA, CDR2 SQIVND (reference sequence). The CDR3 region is CASSEFHNEQFF. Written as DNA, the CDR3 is TGTGCCAGTAGCGAGTTCCACAATGAGCAGTTCTTC.

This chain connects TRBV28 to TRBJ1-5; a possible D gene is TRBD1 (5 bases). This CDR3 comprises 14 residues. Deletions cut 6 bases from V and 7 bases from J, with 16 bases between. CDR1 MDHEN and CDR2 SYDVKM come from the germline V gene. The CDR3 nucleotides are TGTGCCAGCAGGAAAGAGGGGTTTGGGCAGCCCCAGCATTTT. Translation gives CASRKEGFGQPQHF.

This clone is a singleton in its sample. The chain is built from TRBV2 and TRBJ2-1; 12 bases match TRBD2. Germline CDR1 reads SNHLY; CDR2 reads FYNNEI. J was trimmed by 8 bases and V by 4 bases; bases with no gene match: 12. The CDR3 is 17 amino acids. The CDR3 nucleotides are TGTGCCAGCAGTGGGGCTAGCGGGAGGGCCCTTGGGGATGAGCAGTTCTTC. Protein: CASSGASGRALGDEQFF. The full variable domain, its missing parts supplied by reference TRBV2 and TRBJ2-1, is EPEVTQTPSHQVTQMGQEVILRCVPISNHLYFYWYRQILGQKVEFLVSFYNNEISEKSEIFDDQFSVERPDGSNFTLKIRSTKLEDSAMYFCASSGASGRALGDEQFFGPGTRLTVL.

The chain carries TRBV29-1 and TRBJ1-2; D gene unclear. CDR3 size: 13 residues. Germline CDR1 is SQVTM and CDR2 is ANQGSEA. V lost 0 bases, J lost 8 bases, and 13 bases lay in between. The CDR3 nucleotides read TGCAGCGTTGAAGATCGCGGGAAGTGGGGCTACACCTTC. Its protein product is CSVEDRGKWGYTF.

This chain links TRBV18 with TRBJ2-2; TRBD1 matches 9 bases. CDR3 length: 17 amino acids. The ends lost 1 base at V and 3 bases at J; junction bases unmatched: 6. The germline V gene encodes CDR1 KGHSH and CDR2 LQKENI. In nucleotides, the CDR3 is TGTGCCAGCTCACCACTTGGGACAGGGATTGACACCGGGGAGCTGTTTTTT. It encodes CASSPLGTGIDTGELFF.

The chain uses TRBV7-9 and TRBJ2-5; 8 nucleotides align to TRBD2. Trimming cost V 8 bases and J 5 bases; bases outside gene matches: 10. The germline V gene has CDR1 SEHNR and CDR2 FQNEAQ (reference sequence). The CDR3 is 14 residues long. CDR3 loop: CASPGGPPVETQYF. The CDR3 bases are TGTGCCAGCCCGGGAGGGCCCCCAGTGGAGACCCAGTACTTC.

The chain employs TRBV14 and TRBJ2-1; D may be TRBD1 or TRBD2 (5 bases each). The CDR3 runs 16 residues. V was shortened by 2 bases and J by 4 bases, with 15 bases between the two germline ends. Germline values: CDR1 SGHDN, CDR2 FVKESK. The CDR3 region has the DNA TGTGCCAGCAGCCAAAGGGGTCCGGGACGGTACAATGAGCAGTTCTTC. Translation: CASSQRGPGRYNEQFF.

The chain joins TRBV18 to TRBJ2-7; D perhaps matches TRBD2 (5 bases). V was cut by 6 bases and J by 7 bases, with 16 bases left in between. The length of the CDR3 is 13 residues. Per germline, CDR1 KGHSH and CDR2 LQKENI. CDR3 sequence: CASSGRGPGEQYF. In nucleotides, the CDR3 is TGTGCCAGCTCGGGGAGAGGGCCTGGAGAGCAGTACTTC.

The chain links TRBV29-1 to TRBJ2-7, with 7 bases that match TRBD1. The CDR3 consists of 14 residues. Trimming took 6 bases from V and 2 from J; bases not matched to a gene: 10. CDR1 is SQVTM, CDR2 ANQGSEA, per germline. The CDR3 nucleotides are TGCAGCGTCGGAGGCCGGACAGGAGCCTACGAGCAGTACTTC. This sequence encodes CSVGGRTGAYEQYF.

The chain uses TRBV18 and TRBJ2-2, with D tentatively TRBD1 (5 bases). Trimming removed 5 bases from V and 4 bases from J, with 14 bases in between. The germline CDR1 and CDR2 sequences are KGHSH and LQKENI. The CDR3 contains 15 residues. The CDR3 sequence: CASSDQTGFTGELFF. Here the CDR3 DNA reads TGTGCCAGCTCAGACCAAACAGGATTCACCGGGGAGCTGTTTTTT.

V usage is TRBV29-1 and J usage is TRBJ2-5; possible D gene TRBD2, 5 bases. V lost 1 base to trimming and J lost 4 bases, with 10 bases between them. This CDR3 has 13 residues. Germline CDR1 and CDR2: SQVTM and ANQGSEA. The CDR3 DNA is TGCAGCGTTGAAGCGGGATTAGGAGAGACCCAGTACTTC. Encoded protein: CSVEAGLGETQYF.

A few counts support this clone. The CDR3 region is CASSRTGGAAFF. CDR3 coding DNA: TGCGCCAGCAGCCGTACGGGGGGCGCGGCTTTCTTT. The chain joins TRBV4-1 to TRBJ1-1, with D possibly being TRBD1 (6 bases). The CDR3 covers 12 residues. CDR1 and CDR2 (germline): MGHRA, YSYEKL. The V and J ends lost 4 bases and 11 bases respectively, with 14 bases between them.